Shown below are 11 T cell receptor beta chains from a single sample sequenced in a study of blood T cell repertoires in COVID-19. TCRdb's copy holds only in-frame clones and misses some; the assay was immunoSEQ multiplex PCR. This sample has approximately 150,000 clones, with roughly 88% found just once. The sequencing sample was made of peripheral blood. The source of these receptors is an older woman with acute or convalescent COVID-19.

V usage is TRBV7-9 and J usage is TRBJ1-5, with 8 bases aligning to TRBD1. The germline V gene has CDR1 SEHNR and CDR2 FQNEAQ (reference sequence). This CDR3 has 15 residues. Trimming at V came to 3 bases and at J to 6 bases, leaving 7 bases not matched to a gene. CDR3 protein: CASSLGTGVPQPQHF. For the CDR3, the DNA is TGTGCCAGCAGCTTGGGGACAGGAGTCCCTCAGCCCCAGCATTTT.

This clone appeared a single time. The rearrangement uses TRBV7-9 and TRBJ2-3; D is possibly TRBD1 (5 bases). The CDR3 loop spans 13 amino acids. Germline CDR1 reads SEHNR; CDR2 reads FQNEAQ (reference sequence). The V end lost 7 bases, the J end lost 4 bases, and 12 bases lay between the germline ends. The DNA for the CDR3 is TGTGCCAGCAAGGGGAATGAGGCAGATACGCAGTATTTT. It translates to CASKGNEADTQYF.

This clone has just a few counts. The chain employs TRBV7-9 and TRBJ1-5; D possibly corresponds to TRBD1 (6 bases). In germline, CDR1 is SEHNR, CDR2 FQNEAQ (reference sequence). This CDR3 is built from 14 residues. V was clipped by 5 bases and J by 2 bases, with 10 bases between them. The CDR3 sequence is CASSPQGGNQPQHF. The CDR3 DNA reads TGTGCCAGCAGCCCACAGGGCGGCAATCAGCCCCAGCATTTT.

The chain has TRBV18 and TRBJ2-7; 7 positions agree with TRBD1. This CDR3 spans 12 amino acids. Germline V gene sequence: CDR1 KGHSH, CDR2 LQKENI. The junction had 3 bases not matched to a gene; V was cut back by 3 bases and J by 7 bases. CDR3 sequence reads: CASSPGQYEQYF. CDR3 bases: TGTGCCAGCTCACCGGGACAGTATGAGCAGTACTTC.

This clone was seen a few times. The V call is TRBV5-1, the J call TRBJ1-6; 7 bases align to TRBD1. After removal of 7 bases from V and 6 bases from J, the junction contained 10 bases not matched to a gene. The germline V gene has CDR1 SGHRS and CDR2 YFSETQ. The CDR3 sequence is 15 residues long. The CDR3: CASRLGDSFNSPLHF. CDR3 coding DNA: TGCGCCAGCCGGTTAGGGGACAGCTTTAATTCACCCCTCCACTTT.

The chain has TRBV19 and TRBJ2-3; tentative D call: TRBD1 (6 bases). V lost 2 bases to trimming and J lost 0 bases, with 9 bases between them. Germline CDR1 LNHDA, CDR2 SQIVND (reference sequence). The CDR3 sequence is 15 residues long. CDR3 nucleotide sequence: TGTGCCAGTAGTATACGGGACACTAGCACAGATACGCAGTATTTT. This codes for CASSIRDTSTDTQYF.

The CDR3 is CASSLVTGAYEQYF. Written as DNA, the CDR3 is TGCGCCAGCAGCTTGGTGACAGGGGCCTACGAGCAGTACTTC. The V and J genes are TRBV5-1 and TRBJ2-7; TRBD1 matches at 8 bases. Germline V gene data show CDR1 as SGHRS and CDR2 as YFSETQ. This CDR3 spans 14 amino acids. Trimming took 0 bases from V and 2 from J; bases not matched to a gene: 1.

This clone has only one observation. The chain links TRBV19 to TRBJ1-5; TRBD1 matches 10 bases. V gave up 7 bases and J gave up 2 bases; unmatched junction bases: 5. The germline CDR1 and CDR2 sequences are LNHDA and SQIVND (reference sequence). This CDR3 is 15 amino acids long. CDR3 sequence: CASTTGTGGNQPQHF. CDR3 bases: TGTGCCAGTACCACCGGGACAGGGGGCAATCAGCCCCAGCATTTT.

The genes are TRBV28 and TRBJ1-6; maybe TRBD1 (5 bases). This CDR3 has 13 amino acids. V gave up 5 bases and J gave up 5 bases, with 7 bases separating them. The germline V gene has CDR1 MDHEN and CDR2 SYDVKM. The CDR3: CASSLRDNSPLHF. The CDR3 DNA follows: TGTGCCAGCAGTCTCAGGGATAATTCACCCCTCCACTTT.

The rearrangement joins TRBV6-5 to TRBJ1-1; D call uncertain. This CDR3 is 10 amino acids long. Trimming removed 8 bases from V and 6 bases from J, with 7 bases in between. Per the germline V gene, CDR1 is MNHEY and CDR2 is SVGAGI. CDR3 coding DNA: TGTGCCAGCGGGCAAGCTGAAGCTTTCTTT. It encodes CASGQAEAFF.

The chain recombines TRBV20-1 with TRBJ2-7; perhaps TRBD1 as D (5 bases). Germline CDR1 and CDR2: DFQATT and SNEGSKA (reference sequence). The germline V and J ends were trimmed by 3 bases and 0 bases, with 12 bases remaining between them. The length of the CDR3 is 14 residues. The CDR3 region is CSASTTGISYEQYF. In nucleotides, the CDR3 is TGCAGTGCTAGTACCACAGGTATCTCCTACGAGCAGTACTTC.